This T cell receptor beta chain was profiled in a study of blood T cell repertoires in COVID-19. About the research overall: Sample material is recorded as cDNA or gDNA derived from T cells, B-cell-depleted T cells, or PBMCs.

Germline V CDR1 and CDR2: SGHVS, FQNEAQ. Between the trimmed V and J ends, which lost 3 bases and 4 bases, there was a span of 6 bases. The CDR3 contains 12 residues. Enrollment of patients from Seattle took place during active infection, with longitudinal follow-up. Only in-frame clones appear in the TCRdb table, and some are missing; sequencing was by immunoSEQ multiplex PCR. The sample lists approximately 500,000 clones, roughly nine tenths seen once, with less than 9.5% in the top ten. This sequence was found in a woman aged 50 to 60 with COVID-19, enrolled during active disease. This chain links TRBV7-8 with TRBJ1-1; possibly TRBD1 for D (5 bases). The sample consisted of peripheral blood. In nucleotides, the CDR3 is TGTGCCAGCAGCTTTGGGGCCACTGAAGCTTTCTTT. Protein product: CASSFGATEAFF. The entire variable domain, with the rest obtained from reference TRBV7-8 and TRBJ1-1, is as follows: GAGVSQSPRYKVAKRGQDVALRCDPISGHVSLFWYQQALGQGPEFLTYFQNEAQLDKSGLPSDRFFAERPEGSVSTLKIQRTQQEDSAVYLCASSFGATEAFFGQGTRLTVV.